Here is one T cell receptor (beta chain) with its context. Trimming removed 1 base from V and 1 base from J, with 8 bases in between. There are 15 residues in the CDR3. Germline loops: CDR1 MNHNS, CDR2 SASEGT. The record originates from a study of T cell responses to AZD1222 COVID-19 vaccine. Sequencing used immunoSEQ multiplex PCR; TCRdb keeps in-frame clones, though not all of them. Of 80,000 or so clones detected, about 90% appear once; the ten largest clones hold 3.5% to 5%. This TCR came from an adult in good health. This material consisted of peripheral blood, taken on day 0 of MenACWY control vaccination. This rearrangement joins TRBV6-1 to TRBJ1-5, with D perhaps matching TRBD1 (6 bases). DNA for the CDR3: TGTGCCAGCAGTGAAGGGACAGTGAGCAATCAGCCCCAGCATTTT. It codes for CASSEGTVSNQPQHF.